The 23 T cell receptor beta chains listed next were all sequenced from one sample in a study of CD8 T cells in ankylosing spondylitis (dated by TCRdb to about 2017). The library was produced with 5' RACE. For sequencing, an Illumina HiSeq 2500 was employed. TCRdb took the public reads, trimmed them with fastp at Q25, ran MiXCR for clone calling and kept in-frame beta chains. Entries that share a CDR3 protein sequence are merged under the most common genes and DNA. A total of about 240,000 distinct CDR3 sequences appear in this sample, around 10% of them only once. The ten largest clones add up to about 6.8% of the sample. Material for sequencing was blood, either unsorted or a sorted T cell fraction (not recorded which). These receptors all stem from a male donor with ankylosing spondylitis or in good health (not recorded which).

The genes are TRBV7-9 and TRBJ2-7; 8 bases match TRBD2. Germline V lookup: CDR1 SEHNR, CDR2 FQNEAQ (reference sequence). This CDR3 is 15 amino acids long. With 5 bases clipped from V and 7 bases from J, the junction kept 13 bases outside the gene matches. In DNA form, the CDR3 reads TGTGCCAGCAGCGCGGCGGGAGGATTCTATAAAGAGCAGTACTTC. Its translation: CASSAAGGFYKEQYF.

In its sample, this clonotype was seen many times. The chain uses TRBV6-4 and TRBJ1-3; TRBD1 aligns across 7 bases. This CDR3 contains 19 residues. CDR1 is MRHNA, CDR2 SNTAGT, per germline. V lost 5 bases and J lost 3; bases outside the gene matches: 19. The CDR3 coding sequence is TGTGCCAGCAGTAACTTACCTGATTCTGACAGGGTAATTGGAAACACCATATATTTT. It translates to CASSNLPDSDRVIGNTIYF.

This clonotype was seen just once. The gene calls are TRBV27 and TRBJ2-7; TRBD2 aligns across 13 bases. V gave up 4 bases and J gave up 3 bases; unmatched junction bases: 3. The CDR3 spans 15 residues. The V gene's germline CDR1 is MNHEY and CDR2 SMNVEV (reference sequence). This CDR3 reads CASSSWTSGGYEQYF. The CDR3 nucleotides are TGTGCCAGCAGTTCCTGGACTAGCGGGGGCTACGAGCAGTACTTC.

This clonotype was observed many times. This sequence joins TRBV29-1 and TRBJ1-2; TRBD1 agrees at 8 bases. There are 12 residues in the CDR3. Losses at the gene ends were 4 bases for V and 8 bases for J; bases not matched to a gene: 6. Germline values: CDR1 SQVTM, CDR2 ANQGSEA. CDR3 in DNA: TGCAGCGTTGTAGAAAACAGGGGGGGCTACACCTTC. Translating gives CSVVENRGGYTF.

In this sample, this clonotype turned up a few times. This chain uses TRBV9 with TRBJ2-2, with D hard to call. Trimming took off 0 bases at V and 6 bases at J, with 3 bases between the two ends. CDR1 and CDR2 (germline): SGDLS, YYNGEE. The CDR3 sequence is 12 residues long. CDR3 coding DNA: TGTGCCAGCAGCGTAGGCTCCGGGGAGCTGTTTTTT. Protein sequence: CASSVGSGELFF.

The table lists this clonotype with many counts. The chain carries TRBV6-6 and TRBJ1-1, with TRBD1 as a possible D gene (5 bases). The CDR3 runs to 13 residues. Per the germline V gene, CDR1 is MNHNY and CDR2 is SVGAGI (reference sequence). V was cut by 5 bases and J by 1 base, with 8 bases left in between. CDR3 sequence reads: CASSQQANTEAFF. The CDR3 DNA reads TGTGCCAGCAGTCAACAGGCGAACACTGAAGCTTTCTTT.

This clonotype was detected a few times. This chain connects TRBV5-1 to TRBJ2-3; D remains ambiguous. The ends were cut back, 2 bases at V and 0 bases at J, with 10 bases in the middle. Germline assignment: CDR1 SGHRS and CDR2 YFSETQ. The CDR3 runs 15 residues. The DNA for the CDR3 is TGCGCCAGCAGCTTTTATAGGGTTAGCACAGATACGCAGTATTTT. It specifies CASSFYRVSTDTQYF.

The CDR3 loop reads CASSRTWGPYNEQFF. DNA for the CDR3: TGTGCCAGCAGTCGAACTTGGGGCCCCTACAATGAGCAGTTCTTC. The J gene is TRBJ2-1, the V gene TRBV7-9, with D maybe TRBD1 (5 bases). Germline V gene data show CDR1 as SEHNR and CDR2 as FQNEAQ (reference sequence). This CDR3 comprises 15 residues. Trimming shortened V by 6 bases and J by 2 bases, and 14 bases separated the two germline ends.

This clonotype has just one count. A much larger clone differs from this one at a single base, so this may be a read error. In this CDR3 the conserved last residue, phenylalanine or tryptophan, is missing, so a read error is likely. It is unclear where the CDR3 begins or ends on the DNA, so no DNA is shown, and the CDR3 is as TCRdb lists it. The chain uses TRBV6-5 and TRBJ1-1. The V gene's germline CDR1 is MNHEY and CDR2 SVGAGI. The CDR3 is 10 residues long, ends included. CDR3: CASSKGTPTV.

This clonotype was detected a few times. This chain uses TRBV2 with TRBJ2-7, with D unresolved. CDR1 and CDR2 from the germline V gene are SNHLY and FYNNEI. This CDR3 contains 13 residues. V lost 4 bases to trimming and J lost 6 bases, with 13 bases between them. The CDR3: CASSVQLASEQYF. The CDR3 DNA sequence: TGTGCCAGCAGTGTTCAGCTGGCGAGCGAGCAGTACTTC.

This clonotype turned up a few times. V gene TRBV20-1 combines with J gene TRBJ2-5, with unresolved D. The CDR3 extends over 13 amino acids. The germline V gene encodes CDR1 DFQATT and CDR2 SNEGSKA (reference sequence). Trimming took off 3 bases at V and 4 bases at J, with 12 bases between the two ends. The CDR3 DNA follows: TGCAGTGCTAGTAGTCCTTCTGGAGAGACCCAGTACTTC. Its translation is CSASSPSGETQYF.

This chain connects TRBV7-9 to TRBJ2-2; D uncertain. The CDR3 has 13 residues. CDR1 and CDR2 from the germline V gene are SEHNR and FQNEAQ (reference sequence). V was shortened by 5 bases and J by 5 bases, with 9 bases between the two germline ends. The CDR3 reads CASSQGSTGELFF. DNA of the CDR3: TGTGCCAGCAGCCAAGGGTCTACCGGGGAGCTGTTTTTT.

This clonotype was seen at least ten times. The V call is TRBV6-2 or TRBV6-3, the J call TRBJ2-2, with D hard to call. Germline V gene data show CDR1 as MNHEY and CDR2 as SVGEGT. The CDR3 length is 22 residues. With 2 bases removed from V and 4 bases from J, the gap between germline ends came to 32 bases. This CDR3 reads CASSYDSSVVLQVEVPTGELFF. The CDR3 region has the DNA TGTGCCAGCAGTTACGATTCCTCGGTCGTACTGCAGGTAGAGGTTCCCACCGGGGAGCTGTTTTTT.

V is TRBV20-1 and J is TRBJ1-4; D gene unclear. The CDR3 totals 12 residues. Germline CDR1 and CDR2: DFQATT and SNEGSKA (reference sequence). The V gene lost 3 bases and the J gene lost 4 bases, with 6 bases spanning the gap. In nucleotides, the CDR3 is TGCAGTGCTAGTGTCCGTAATGAAAAACTGTTTTTT. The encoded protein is CSASVRNEKLFF.

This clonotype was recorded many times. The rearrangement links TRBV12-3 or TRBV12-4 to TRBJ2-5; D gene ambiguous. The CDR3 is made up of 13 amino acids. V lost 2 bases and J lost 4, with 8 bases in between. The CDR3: CASSLLGRETQYF. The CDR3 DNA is TGTGCCAGCAGTTTACTGGGTCGAGAGACCCAGTACTTC.

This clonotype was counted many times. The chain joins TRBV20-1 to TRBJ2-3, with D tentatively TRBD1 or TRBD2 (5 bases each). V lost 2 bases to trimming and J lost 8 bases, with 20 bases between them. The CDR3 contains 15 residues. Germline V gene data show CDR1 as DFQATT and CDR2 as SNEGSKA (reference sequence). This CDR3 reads CSARPPGTLGPTQYF. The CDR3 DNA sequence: TGCAGTGCTAGACCCCCAGGGACCCTTGGTCCTACGCAGTATTTT.

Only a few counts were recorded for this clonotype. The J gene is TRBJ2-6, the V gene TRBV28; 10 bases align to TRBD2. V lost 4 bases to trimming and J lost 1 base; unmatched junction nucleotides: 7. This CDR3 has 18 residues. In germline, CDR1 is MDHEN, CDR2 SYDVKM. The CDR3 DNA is TGTGCCAGCAGTTCCCTCCTAGCGGGAGAATCTGGGGCCAACGTCCTGACTTTC. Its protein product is CASSSLLAGESGANVLTF. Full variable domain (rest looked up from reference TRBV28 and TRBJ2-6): DVKVTQSSRYLVKRTGEKVFLECVQDMDHENMFWYRQDPGLGLRLIYFSYDVKMKEKGDIPEGYSVSREKKERFSLILESASTNQTSMYLCASSSLLAGESGANVLTFGAGSRLTVL.

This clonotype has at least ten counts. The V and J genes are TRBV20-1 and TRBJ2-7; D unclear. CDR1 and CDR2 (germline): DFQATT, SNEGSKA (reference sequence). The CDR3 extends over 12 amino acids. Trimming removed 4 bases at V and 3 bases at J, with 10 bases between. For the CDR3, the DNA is TGCAGTGCTACGGGTGGGTTCTACGAGCAGTACTTC. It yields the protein CSATGGFYEQYF.

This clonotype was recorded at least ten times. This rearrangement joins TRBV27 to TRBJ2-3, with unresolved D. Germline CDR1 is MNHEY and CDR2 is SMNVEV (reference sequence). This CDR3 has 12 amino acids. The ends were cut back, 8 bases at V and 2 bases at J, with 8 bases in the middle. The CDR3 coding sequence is TGTGCCAGCGGCCACGTCACAGATACGCAGTATTTT. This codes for CASGHVTDTQYF.

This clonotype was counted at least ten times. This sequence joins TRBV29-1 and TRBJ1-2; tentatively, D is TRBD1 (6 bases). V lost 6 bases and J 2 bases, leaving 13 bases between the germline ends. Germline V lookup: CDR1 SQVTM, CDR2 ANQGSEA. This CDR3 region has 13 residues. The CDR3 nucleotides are TGCAGCGTACTGACAGGAGCCAACTATGGCTACACCTTC. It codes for CSVLTGANYGYTF.

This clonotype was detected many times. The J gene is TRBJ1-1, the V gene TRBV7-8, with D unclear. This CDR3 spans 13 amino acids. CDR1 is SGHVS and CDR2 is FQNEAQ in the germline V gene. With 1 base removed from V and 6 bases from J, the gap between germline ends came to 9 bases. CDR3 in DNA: TGTGCCAGCAGCTTAGGAGGTGGGGCTGAAGCTTTCTTT. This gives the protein CASSLGGGAEAFF.

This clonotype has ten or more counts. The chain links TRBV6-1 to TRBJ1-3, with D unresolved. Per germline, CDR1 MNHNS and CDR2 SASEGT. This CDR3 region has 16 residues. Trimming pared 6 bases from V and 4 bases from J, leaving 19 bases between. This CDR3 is CASSRTPTWSGNTIYF. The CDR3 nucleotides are TGTGCCAGCAGCCGTACACCGACTTGGTCCGGAAACACCATATATTTT.

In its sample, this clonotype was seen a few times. CDR3 in amino acids: CASSLGNIDTGELFF. In DNA, the CDR3 is TGCGCCAGCAGCTTGGGCAACATTGACACCGGGGAGCTGTTTTTT. The V call is TRBV5-1, the J call TRBJ2-2; D ambiguous. The CDR3 has 15 amino acids. CDR1 and CDR2 (germline): SGHRS, YFSETQ. Trimming took 0 bases from V and 3 from J, leaving 9 bases between them.